The next 26 T cell receptor beta chains were all read from a single sample in a study of identical twins. TCRdb re-called the 5' RACE reads through MiXCR, storing one row per CDR3 protein. The data hold around 250,000 distinct CDR3 sequences, with about 13% observed a single time. Another study also made use of these data, one on yellow fever vaccine responses in identical twins.

The sequencing input was memory (CD45RO+) T cells sorted from blood. These receptors all stem from a woman between 18 and 29 years old in good health.

This clonotype was observed at least ten times. The chain links TRBV24-1 to TRBJ2-3; 9 positions match TRBD1. V trimming: 4 bases; J trimming: 3 bases; junction bases outside the gene matches: 7. This CDR3 spans 16 amino acids. In germline, CDR1 is KGHDR, CDR2 SFDVKD. The CDR3 region is CATSDPGTGITDTQYF. Written as DNA, the CDR3 is TGTGCCACCAGTGACCCCGGGACAGGGATAACAGATACGCAGTATTTT.

CDR3: CASRTTGGGVQQYF. In nucleotides, the CDR3 is TGTGCCAGCAGAACCACGGGGGGGGGTGTCCAGCAGTACTTC. The rearrangement links TRBV28 to TRBJ2-7; TRBD2 aligns across 8 bases. This CDR3 has 14 amino acids. V was clipped by 6 bases and J by 8 bases; unmatched bases: 12. Germline V gene data show CDR1 as MDHEN and CDR2 as SYDVKM.

V and J are TRBV7-2 and TRBJ1-4; D is undetermined. V shed 3 bases and J shed 7 bases, with 12 bases lying between them. Looked up from germline, CDR1 is SGHTA and CDR2 is FQGNSA. This CDR3 is 14 amino acids long. The CDR3 nucleotides read TGTGCCAGCAGCTTTGCTAACCGGGGTGAAAAACTGTTTTTT. Amino acids: CASSFANRGEKLFF.

The rearrangement joins TRBV20-1 to TRBJ2-1; 8 bases fit TRBD2. The J segment lost 4 bases and the V segment lost 5 bases, leaving 10 bases of the junction unmatched. Per germline, CDR1 DFQATT and CDR2 SNEGSKA (reference sequence). There are 15 residues in the CDR3. The CDR3 spells CSAVISGGRYNEQFF. The CDR3 coding sequence is TGCAGTGCTGTAATCAGCGGGGGCCGATACAATGAGCAGTTCTTC.

This clonotype appeared many times. The rearrangement uses TRBV12-3 or TRBV12-4 and TRBJ2-1; D is undetermined. Trimming took 3 bases from V and 8 from J, leaving 5 bases between them. The CDR3 spans 11 residues. The CDR3 reads CASSLGYEQFF. In nucleotides, the CDR3 is TGTGCCAGCAGTTTGGGGTATGAGCAGTTCTTC.

This clonotype showed up many times. The chain recombines TRBV10-3 with TRBJ2-2; weak D call: TRBD1 (5 bases). From germline, CDR1 is ENHRY and CDR2 SYGVKD. The V end lost 3 bases, the J end lost 5 bases, and 13 bases lay between the germline ends. There are 15 residues in the CDR3. The CDR3 is CAISDPRRDTGELFF. In nucleotides, the CDR3 is TGTGCCATCAGTGACCCCCGCAGGGATACCGGGGAGCTGTTTTTT.

This chain joins TRBV20-1 and TRBJ1-4; 7 positions match TRBD1. In germline, CDR1 is DFQATT, CDR2 SNEGSKA (reference sequence). V dropped 7 bases and J dropped 2; count of bases not matched to a gene: 4. The CDR3 contains 13 residues. The CDR3 sequence is CSVPGQTNEKLFF. CDR3 coding DNA: TGCAGTGTCCCGGGACAGACTAATGAAAAACTGTTTTTT.

In its sample, this clonotype was seen a few times. V is TRBV27 and J is TRBJ1-2; 7 bases map to TRBD1. The V gene end was trimmed by 4 bases and the J gene end by 0 bases; junction bases not matched to a gene: 14. This CDR3 has 18 amino acids. Germline V gives CDR1 MNHEY, CDR2 SMNVEV (reference sequence). The CDR3 DNA reads TGTGCCAGCAGTTCAACTCTAATTAGGGACAGAACTAACTATGGCTACACCTTC. It specifies CASSSTLIRDRTNYGYTF.

This clonotype turned up a few times. This rearrangement joins TRBV5-6 to TRBJ1-2; D unresolved. The CDR3 has 13 amino acids. The V gene's germline CDR1 is SGHDT and CDR2 YYEEEE. The V gene lost 2 bases and the J gene lost 2 bases, with 7 bases spanning the gap. CDR3 nucleotides: TGTGCCAGCAGCTTCGGCCAGAACTATGGCTACACCTTC. This sequence encodes CASSFGQNYGYTF.

The chain links TRBV7-2 to TRBJ2-7; perhaps TRBD1 as D (6 bases). V lost 9 bases and J lost 4, with 16 bases in between. Germline lookup yields CDR1 SGHTA and CDR2 FQGNSA. The CDR3 loop spans 13 amino acids. The CDR3 region is CASTQGILYEQYF. For the CDR3, the DNA is TGTGCCAGTACACAGGGTATCCTTTACGAGCAGTACTTC.

This clonotype was detected a few times. CDR3 nucleotide sequence: TGTGCCAGCAGTGTCCCTATGGCGGGGAACACAGATACGCAGTATTTT. Its translation is CASSVPMAGNTDTQYF. The gene calls are TRBV25-1 and TRBJ2-3; possible D gene TRBD2, 6 bases. Germline V gene sequence: CDR1 MGHDK, CDR2 SYGVNS. The ends were cut back, 4 bases at V and 2 bases at J, with 16 bases in the middle. The CDR3 sequence is 16 residues long.

This clonotype was found a few times. The V call is TRBV6-5, the J call TRBJ2-5, with D perhaps TRBD2 (6 bases). Trimming left V 0 bases short and J 4 bases short, with 21 bases between. CDR3 length: 18 residues. Germline values: CDR1 MNHEY, CDR2 SVGAGI. CDR3 residues: CASSYSAGGGRIIETQYF. The DNA of the CDR3 is TGTGCCAGCAGTTACTCAGCGGGTGGAGGGAGGATAATAGAGACCCAGTACTTC.

This clonotype was recorded many times. The J gene is TRBJ1-2, the V gene TRBV10-3, with unresolved D. Germline loops: CDR1 ENHRY, CDR2 SYGVKD. V lost 3 bases and J lost 8, with 13 bases in between. This CDR3 spans 13 amino acids. This CDR3 is CAISDSPPGGYTF. In nucleotides, the CDR3 is TGTGCCATCAGTGACTCCCCTCCGGGGGGCTACACCTTC.

This clonotype has a count of ten or more. The V gene is TRBV6-2 or TRBV6-3, the J gene TRBJ2-7; 7 bases are shared with TRBD1. The CDR3 consists of 15 residues. V gave up 2 bases and J gave up 6 bases; unmatched junction bases: 10. Germline V gene data show CDR1 as MNHEY and CDR2 as SVGEGT. The CDR3 DNA is TGTGCCAGCAGTTACGCGATCGACAGGGTTCGCGAGCAGTACTTC. Its protein product is CASSYAIDRVREQYF.

This clonotype was seen only a few times. The gene calls are TRBV5-1 and TRBJ2-3; 9 positions match TRBD2. V trimming: 0 bases; J trimming: 1 base; junction bases outside the gene matches: 3. In germline, CDR1 is SGHRS, CDR2 YFSETQ. The CDR3 totals 16 residues. CDR3 protein: CASSLELAGGTDTQYF. The CDR3 region has the DNA TGCGCCAGCAGCTTGGAATTAGCGGGAGGCACAGATACGCAGTATTTT.

The chain couples TRBV7-3 to TRBJ2-7, with 11 bases aligning to TRBD1. Germline CDR1 is SGHTA and CDR2 is FQGTGA. The CDR3 totals 16 residues. V gave up 5 bases and J gave up 5 bases; unmatched junction bases: 11. The CDR3 DNA follows: TGTGCCAGCAGCCCTGATGTCGGGACAGGGGGAAACGAGCAGTACTTC. This sequence encodes CASSPDVGTGGNEQYF.

This clonotype turned up a few times. The chain uses TRBV4-1 and TRBJ1-2; 8 bases line up with TRBD1. The germline CDR1 and CDR2 sequences are MGHRA and YSYEKL. The CDR3 covers 15 residues. V lost 3 bases and J lost 5; bases outside the gene matches: 8. The CDR3 sequence is CASSQAGQGLYGYTF. CDR3 DNA: TGCGCCAGCAGCCAGGCCGGACAGGGCCTTTATGGCTACACCTTC.

The J gene is TRBJ2-2, the V gene TRBV29-1, with D unclear. The length of the CDR3 is 14 residues. Trimming shortened V by 4 bases and J by 0 bases, and 9 bases separated the two germline ends. From germline, CDR1 is SQVTM and CDR2 ANQGSEA. The CDR3 region is CSVAQDTNTGELFF. Written as DNA, the CDR3 is TGCAGCGTTGCCCAGGATACGAACACCGGGGAGCTGTTTTTT.

The sample holds a few counts of this clonotype. This chain connects TRBV9 to TRBJ2-5, with D unresolved. CDR1 is SGDLS, CDR2 YYNGEE, per germline. Trimming took 3 bases from V and 1 from J, leaving 10 bases between them. The CDR3 totals 14 residues. CDR3 nucleotides: TGTGCCAGCAGCGCACTATCGAGCCAAGAGACCCAGTACTTC. This encodes CASSALSSQETQYF. Filled out from reference TRBV9 and TRBJ2-5, the complete variable domain reads DSGVTQTPKHLITATGQRVTLRCSPRSGDLSVYWYQQSLDQGLQFLIQYYNGEERAKGNILERFSAQQFPDLHSELNLSSLELGDSALYFCASSALSSQETQYFGPGTRLLVL.

CDR3 region: CSARSGNTIYF. CDR3 DNA: TGCAGCGCCCGCTCTGGAAACACCATATATTTT. This chain connects TRBV29-1 to TRBJ1-3; D not resolved. CDR3 length equals 11 residues. The V gene's germline CDR1 is SQVTM and CDR2 ANQGSEA. The V end was cut by 7 bases, the J end by 0 bases, with 4 bases between.

This clonotype was recorded a few times. The chain is built from TRBV3-1 and TRBJ2-2, with 8 nucleotides matching TRBD2. This CDR3 region has 20 residues. Germline values: CDR1 LGHDT, CDR2 YNNKEL (reference sequence). V shed 0 bases, J shed 0 bases, and the junction held 12 bases outside the gene matches. The CDR3 loop is CASSQDPIAGYSTNTGELFF. In DNA, the CDR3 is TGTGCCAGCAGCCAAGATCCCATAGCGGGATACTCAACGAACACCGGGGAGCTGTTTTTT.

J is TRBJ2-1 and V is TRBV7-9, with 8 bases lining up with TRBD1. This CDR3 region has 14 residues. Germline values: CDR1 SEHNR, CDR2 FQNEAQ (reference sequence). Trimming cost V 3 bases and J 8 bases; bases outside gene matches: 6. CDR3 sequence (DNA): TGTGCCAGCAGCTTCGGACAGGGAATGGATGAGCAGTTCTTC. Translated: CASSFGQGMDEQFF.

This rearrangement joins TRBV4-1 to TRBJ2-1; 8 nucleotides agree with TRBD2. With V trimmed by 1 base and J by 4 bases, 9 bases remained unmatched. The CDR3 runs 17 residues. Per germline, CDR1 MGHRA and CDR2 YSYEKL. The CDR3 nucleotides read TGCGCCAGCAGCCAAGCCGGGGGGGGAGCCAGGTACAATGAGCAGTTCTTC. This encodes CASSQAGGGARYNEQFF.

The chain combines TRBV6-2 or TRBV6-3 with TRBJ2-5; 8 bases agree with TRBD1. Losses at the gene ends were 3 bases for V and 4 bases for J; bases not matched to a gene: 7. Germline V gene sequence: CDR1 MNHEY, CDR2 SVGEGT. The CDR3 totals 15 residues. CDR3 region: CASSYPSDRGETQYF. The CDR3 DNA is TGTGCCAGCAGTTATCCCTCAGACAGGGGAGAGACCCAGTACTTC.

This rearrangement joins TRBV5-6 to TRBJ1-1; the D is unclear. Germline CDR1 and CDR2: SGHDT and YYEEEE. V shed 3 bases and J shed 2 bases, with 14 bases lying between them. The CDR3 contains 15 residues. CDR3 sequence reads: CASSSGGRPNTEAFF. The DNA of the CDR3 is TGTGCCAGCAGCTCAGGTGGGAGACCTAACACTGAAGCTTTCTTT.

As to this clonotype: The junction departs from germline at one end; a sequencing error may be responsible. This chain uses TRBV20-1 with TRBJ2-7, with D possibly being TRBD2 (5 bases). The CDR3 totals 13 residues. Germline V gene lookup returns CDR1 DFQATT and CDR2 SNEGSKA (reference sequence). In nucleotides, the CDR3 is TGCAGTGCTACACTTCCGGGGAGATACGAGCAGTGCTTC. This encodes CSATLPGRYEQCF.